The present TCR beta chain was sequenced within a study of blood T cell repertoires in COVID-19 (dated by TCRdb to 2018 to 2021). Broadly, across the study: The collaborator samples originated in the United States, Italy and Spain and spanned the acute and convalescent phases of COVID-19. The prospective study material was composed of cDNA or gDNA derived from T cells, B-cell-depleted T cells, or PBMCs. Subjects who had been exposed to COVID-19, were actively infected with it, or had recovered from it provided the deeply sampled blood TCRbeta repertoires that made up the dataset. The repertoires were made available in a free public database intended to serve as a resource for research on the immune response to SARS-CoV-2. The samples were drawn from the first 160 participants of the ongoing ImmuneRACE study and from some 1,300 subjects provided by 6 global collaborators. A de-identified subject ID, COVID-19 status, age in years and sex were almost always included in the sample metadata. Where available, HLA class I and class II types were obtained from metadata supplied by the sample provider rather than from assay-based typing. Summary of the overall study and its limitations: The amount of clinical and demographic metadata varied by source and participant and was provided uncurated.

A word on this clone: No cognate antigen has been identified for it. Nothing much larger sits one base from this clone, and base qualities are not available.

The immunoSEQ Assay, a bias-controlled multiplex PCR, was used to amplify TCRbeta CDR3 regions from genomic DNA. As for how the authors treated the data: The number of nucleated cells in each sample was estimated by amplification of reference gene primers within the assay. To quantify the absolute abundance of each unique TCRbeta CDR3 rearrangement, sequence reads were collapsed and filtered. For each sample, productive Simpson clonality was calculated as the square root of Simpson's diversity index over productive rearrangements. The table was pulled from immuneACCESS by TCRdb, which kept in-frame rearrangements only. Such tables lose some clones; where checked, under half of the loss comes from unresolved V genes, and the rest has no known cause. For V, J and clone size, that table is used; D and trimming come from the DNA. The sample profile shows approximately 230,000 clones; about 90% of them were found once. Of the sample, about 1.3% is held by the ten largest clones.

Collaborating institutions collected whole blood in K2EDTA tubes following their own protocols. For TCRbeta analysis, collaborators shipped samples as frozen whole blood, isolated PBMCs, or DNA extracted from either of those sample types. The CDR3 runs 14 residues from the cysteine to the phenylalanine. Here the CDR3 DNA is all that survives: 42 bases in frame from base 1. V and J are truncated by 0 bases and 5 bases respectively, leaving an intervening sequence of 8 bases. The germline V gene (reference sequence) provides CDR1 SEHNR and CDR2 FQNEAQ. This sequence was found in a man older than 75 with acute or convalescent COVID-19. The rearranged chain carries TRBV7-9 and TRBJ1-5, with TRBD1 perhaps the D gene, on 6 matching bases. The sample was peripheral blood. The CDR3 corresponds to CASSLAAGDQPQHF. In nucleotide form, the sequence is TGTGCCAGCAGCTTAGCGGCAGGGGATCAGCCCCAGCATTTT.